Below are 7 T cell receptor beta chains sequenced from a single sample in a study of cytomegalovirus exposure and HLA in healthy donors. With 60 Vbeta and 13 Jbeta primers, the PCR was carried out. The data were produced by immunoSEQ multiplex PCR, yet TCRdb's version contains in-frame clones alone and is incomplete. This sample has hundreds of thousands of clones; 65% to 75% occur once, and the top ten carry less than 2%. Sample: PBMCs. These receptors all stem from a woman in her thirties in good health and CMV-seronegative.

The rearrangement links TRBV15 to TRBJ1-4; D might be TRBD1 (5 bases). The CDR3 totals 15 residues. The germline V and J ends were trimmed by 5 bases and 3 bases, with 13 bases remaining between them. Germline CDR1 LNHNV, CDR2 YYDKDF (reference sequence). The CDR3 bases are TGTGCCACCAGCTCAGGGACTACGGCTAATGAAAAACTGTTTTTT. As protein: CATSSGTTANEKLFF.

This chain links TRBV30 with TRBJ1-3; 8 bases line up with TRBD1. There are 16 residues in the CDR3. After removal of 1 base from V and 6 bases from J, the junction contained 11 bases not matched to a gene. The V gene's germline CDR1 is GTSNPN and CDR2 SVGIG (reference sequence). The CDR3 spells CAWSAPYGTGANTIYF. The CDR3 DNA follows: TGTGCCTGGAGTGCCCCATATGGGACAGGAGCAAACACCATATATTTT.

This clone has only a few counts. The CDR3 DNA reads as TGCAGCGTAGCTACAGGGACAGTTGGCAATCAGCCCCAGCATTTT. Protein product: CSVATGTVGNQPQHF. The rearrangement links TRBV29-1 to TRBJ1-5; TRBD1 matches 7 bases. V was pared by 6 bases and J by 2 bases, with 10 bases of the junction left unmatched. This CDR3 has 15 amino acids. The V gene's germline CDR1 is SQVTM and CDR2 ANQGSEA.

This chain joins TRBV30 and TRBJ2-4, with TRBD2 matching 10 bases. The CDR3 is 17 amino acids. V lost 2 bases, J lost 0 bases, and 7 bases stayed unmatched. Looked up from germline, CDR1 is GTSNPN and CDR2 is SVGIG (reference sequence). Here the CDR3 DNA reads TGTGCCTGGAGTAGTACTAGCGGGGACTTAGCCAAAAACATTCAGTACTTC. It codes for CAWSSTSGDLAKNIQYF. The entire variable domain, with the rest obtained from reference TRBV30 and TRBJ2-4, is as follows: SQTIHQWPATLVQPVGSPLSLECTVEGTSNPNLYWYRQAAGRGLQLLFYSVGIGQISSEVPQNLSASRPQDRQFILSSKKLLLSDSGFYLCAWSSTSGDLAKNIQYFGAGTRLSVL.

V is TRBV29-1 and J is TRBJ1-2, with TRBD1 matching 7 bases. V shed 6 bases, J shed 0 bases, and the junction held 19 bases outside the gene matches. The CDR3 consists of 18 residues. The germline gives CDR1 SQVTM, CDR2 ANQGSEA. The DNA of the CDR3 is TGCAGCGTGTACCTAAGTCGGGACAGCGTCAGAGCTAACTATGGCTACACCTTC. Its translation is CSVYLSRDSVRANYGYTF.

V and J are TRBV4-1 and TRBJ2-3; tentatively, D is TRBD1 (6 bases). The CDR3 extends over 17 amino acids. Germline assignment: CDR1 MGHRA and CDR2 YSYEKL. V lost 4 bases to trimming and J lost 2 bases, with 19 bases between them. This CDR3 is CASSPRGFGGPTDTQYF. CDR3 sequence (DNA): TGCGCCAGCAGCCCGAGGGGGTTTGGGGGACCCACAGATACGCAGTATTTT.

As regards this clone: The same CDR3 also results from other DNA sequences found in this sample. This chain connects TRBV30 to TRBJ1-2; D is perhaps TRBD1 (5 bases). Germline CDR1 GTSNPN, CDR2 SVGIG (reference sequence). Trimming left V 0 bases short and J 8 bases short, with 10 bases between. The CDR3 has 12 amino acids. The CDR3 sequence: CAWSVGGGGYTF. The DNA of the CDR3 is TGTGCCTGGAGTGTCGGGGGAGGGGGCTACACCTTC.